The entry below describes one TCR beta chain. The CDR3 sequence is 15 residues long. V dropped 3 bases and J dropped 6 bases, with 20 bases sitting between them. CDR1 is GTSNPN and CDR2 is SVGIG in the germline V gene (reference sequence). Libraries were prepared by immunoSEQ multiplex PCR; TCRdb keeps only in-frame clonotypes and omits some of them. In the table there are tens of thousands of clones, 95% to 98% of which are singletons. The data originate from a study of technical replicates of blood from four donors. The TCR was taken from a human donor in good health. Material: T cells isolated from PBMCs. The V and J genes are TRBV30 and TRBJ1-2; D gene uncertain. The CDR3 DNA sequence: TGTGCCTGGAGGGATCCACCCTCGGGAAAAGATGGCTACACCTTC. It yields the protein CAWRDPPSGKDGYTF.